One and the same sample provided the 8 T cell receptor beta chains below, sequenced in a study of HIV-infected patients and healthy controls. Roughly three months, about 14 weeks, into antiretroviral therapy, follow-up blood was collected. Whole blood was used without fractionation, so all unsorted peripheral T cells were included. Alpha and beta constant-region primers primed reverse transcription of 500 to 550 ng RNA. Alpha and beta chain libraries were made separately by chain-specific third strand synthesis with multiplexing indices. TCRdb fed the 5' RACE reads into MiXCR, producing one record per CDR3 protein. The profile shows about 5,100 distinct CDR3 sequences, approximately 8.2% of them singletons. The sequencing here drew on blood, taken during antiretroviral therapy. These TCRs come from an adult with HIV infection.

By sample share, this clonotype is medium-sized. The chain links TRBV7-2 to TRBJ1-2; D is unclear. Germline CDR1 is SGHTA and CDR2 is FQGNSA. Trimming removed 1 base from V and 0 bases from J, with 3 bases in between. The CDR3 loop spans 13 amino acids. The chain's CDR3 is CASSLVANYGYTF. DNA for the CDR3: TGTGCCAGCAGCTTAGTTGCTAACTATGGCTACACCTTC.

This clonotype has at least ten counts. The chain combines TRBV6-5 with TRBJ2-4; TRBD1 matches at 11 bases. CDR3 length equals 16 residues. The trim removed 5 bases at V and 9 bases at J, leaving 12 bases unmatched. Germline CDR1 and CDR2: MNHEY and SVGAGI. The CDR3 DNA follows: TGTGCCAGCAGTAGTGGGACAGGGGGGATTCGGAGCATTCAGTACTTC. This sequence encodes CASSSGTGGIRSIQYF.

This clonotype was detected ten times or more. This chain connects TRBV27 to TRBJ2-7; D call uncertain. This CDR3 has 13 residues. Looked up from germline, CDR1 is MNHEY and CDR2 is SMNVEV (reference sequence). V gave up 3 bases and J gave up 0 bases, with 6 bases separating them. The CDR3 nucleotides are TGTGCCAGCAGTTTCTTAAGCTCCTACGAGCAGTACTTC. Translated: CASSFLSSYEQYF.

This clonotype appeared many times. The J gene is TRBJ1-6, the V gene TRBV6-2 or TRBV6-3; D remains ambiguous. CDR1 is MNHEY and CDR2 is SVGEGT in the germline V gene. This CDR3 region has 11 residues. V shed 8 bases and J shed 5 bases, with 4 bases lying between them. In nucleotides, the CDR3 is TGTGCCAGCGGAAATAATTCACCCCTCCACTTT. This sequence encodes CASGNNSPLHF.

By share, this clonotype counts as medium-sized. V and J are TRBV6-1 and TRBJ2-3; 11 bases are shared with TRBD1. V shed 10 bases and J 4 bases; nucleotides not matched to a gene: 7. The CDR3 sequence is 14 residues long. Looked up from germline, CDR1 is MNHNS and CDR2 is SASEGT. The CDR3 sequence is CATIGTGGADTQYF. CDR3 in DNA: TGTGCCACCATCGGGACAGGGGGGGCAGATACGCAGTATTTT.

This clonotype was found many times. The chain recombines TRBV6-2 or TRBV6-3 with TRBJ2-7; 8 nucleotides match TRBD2. Trimming took 7 bases from V and 3 from J; bases not matched to a gene: 5. Germline V gene data show CDR1 as MNHEY and CDR2 as SVGEGT. The CDR3 is 13 amino acids. CDR3 bases: TGTGCCAGCATCCCCAGCGGGAGCTACGAGCAGTACTTC. Its translation: CASIPSGSYEQYF.

This clonotype appeared many times. This chain joins TRBV6-2 or TRBV6-3 and TRBJ1-5, with D unclear. The germline gives CDR1 MNHEY, CDR2 SVGEGT. The CDR3 runs to 10 residues. V was trimmed by 8 bases and J by 5 bases, leaving 4 bases between them. The CDR3 here is CASGYQPQHF. CDR3 DNA: TGTGCCAGCGGATATCAGCCCCAGCATTTT.

This clonotype was recorded a few times. The V call is TRBV7-2, the J call TRBJ2-3, with D unresolved. This CDR3 has 12 residues. V lost 1 base to trimming and J lost 5 bases, with 4 bases between them. CDR1 is SGHTA and CDR2 is FQGNSA in the germline V gene. CDR3 amino acids: CASSLVQDTQYF. For the CDR3, the DNA is TGTGCCAGCAGCTTAGTACAAGATACGCAGTATTTT.